The 28 T cell receptor beta chains below come from one sample, sequenced in a study of CD8+ T cells in alopecia areata. RNA extraction was followed by reverse transcription into cDNA, which acted as the sequencing template. The table came from immunoSEQ multiplex PCR; TCRdb's copy has only in-frame clones and leaves some out. The sample lists around 97,000 clones, about 60% occurring once. Sequencing input: CD4+ T cells sorted from blood. The receptors were sampled from a human donor in good health.

This clone was detected a few times. The chain links TRBV2 to TRBJ1-6; D call uncertain. This CDR3 contains 15 residues. Germline loops: CDR1 SNHLY, CDR2 FYNNEI. Trimming removed 4 bases at V and 6 bases at J, with 13 bases between. The CDR3 is CASSVEGPRNSPLHF. The CDR3 DNA is TGTGCCAGCAGTGTCGAAGGGCCCCGTAATTCACCCCTCCACTTT.

This clone occurred once. V usage is TRBV5-1 and J usage is TRBJ2-1; maybe TRBD1 (6 bases). Trimming left V 1 base short and J 4 bases short, with 6 bases between. The germline CDR1 and CDR2 sequences are SGHRS and YFSETQ. This CDR3 spans 13 amino acids. The CDR3 region has the DNA TGCGCCAGCAGCTTGACAGGGTACAATGAGCAGTTCTTC. Its translation is CASSLTGYNEQFF. Together with reference TRBV5-1 and TRBJ2-1, the CDR3 gives the full variable domain: KAGVTQTPRYLIKTRGQQVTLSCSPISGHRSVSWYQQTPGQGLQFLFEYFSETQRNKGNFPGRFSGRQFSNSRSEMNVSTLELGDSALYLCASSLTGYNEQFFGPGTRLTVL.

The chain carries TRBV28 and TRBJ1-5; a possible D gene is TRBD1 (5 bases). Germline V gene sequence: CDR1 MDHEN, CDR2 SYDVKM. Trimming removed 6 bases at V and 6 bases at J, with 18 bases between. CDR3 length equals 15 residues. CDR3 region: CASSLGQGSGQPQHF. CDR3 nucleotide sequence: TGTGCCAGCAGCCTCGGTCAGGGTTCGGGTCAGCCCCAGCATTTT.

This clone was recorded once. The rearrangement joins TRBV27 to TRBJ1-1; D gene uncertain. V lost 6 bases and J lost 4, with 6 bases in between. The CDR3 length is 11 residues. Germline lookup yields CDR1 MNHEY and CDR2 SMNVEV (reference sequence). The CDR3 DNA is TGTGCCAGCAGAACCGCCACTGAAGCTTTCTTT. Translating it yields CASRTATEAFF.

The chain links TRBV27 to TRBJ2-7; 12 nucleotides line up with TRBD1. Germline V gene sequence: CDR1 MNHEY, CDR2 SMNVEV (reference sequence). This CDR3 spans 16 amino acids. V lost 6 bases to trimming and J lost 6 bases; unmatched junction nucleotides: 12. As DNA, the CDR3 is TGTGCCAGCAGGAGAACGATGGGACAGGGGGCGGGCGAGCAGTACTTC. It codes for CASRRTMGQGAGEQYF.

The rearrangement joins TRBV6-5 to TRBJ1-1, with D maybe TRBD1 (6 bases). Germline CDR1 is MNHEY and CDR2 is SVGAGI. The CDR3 totals 13 residues. V was pared by 6 bases and J by 0 bases, with 8 bases between. In nucleotides, the CDR3 is TGTGCCAGCAGCAACAGGGTGAACACTGAAGCTTTCTTT. It is translated as CASSNRVNTEAFF.

V and J are TRBV4-1 and TRBJ2-3; 7 bases are a match to TRBD1. The CDR3 totals 16 residues. The ends lost 3 bases at V and 2 bases at J; junction bases unmatched: 8. Germline V gene data show CDR1 as MGHRA and CDR2 as YSYEKL. The CDR3 spells CASSQLQGTSTDTQYF. In nucleotides, the CDR3 is TGCGCCAGCAGCCAGTTACAGGGGACCTCCACAGATACGCAGTATTTT.

The J gene is TRBJ1-5, the V gene TRBV30; no clear D gene. The CDR3 has 14 residues. Trimming cost V 1 base and J 7 bases, with 14 bases left between them. Per germline, CDR1 GTSNPN and CDR2 SVGIG (reference sequence). The CDR3 here is CAWSESGRAQPQHF. CDR3 DNA sequence: TGTGCCTGGAGTGAATCAGGCCGGGCGCAGCCCCAGCATTTT. The full variable domain, completed using reference TRBV30 and TRBJ1-5, is SQTIHQWPATLVQPVGSPLSLECTVEGTSNPNLYWYRQAAGRGLQLLFYSVGIGQISSEVPQNLSASRPQDRQFILSSKKLLLSDSGFYLCAWSESGRAQPQHFGDGTRLSIL.

The V gene is TRBV7-2, the J gene TRBJ1-2, with a tentative D call TRBD1 (6 bases). The CDR3 has 15 residues. V gave up 0 bases and J gave up 0 bases, with 8 bases separating them. Germline CDR1 is SGHTA and CDR2 is FQGNSA. The CDR3 nucleotides read TGTGCCAGCAGCTTAGCCCGGACAGCTAACTATGGCTACACCTTC. Translating gives CASSLARTANYGYTF.

This clone has more than one count but fewer than ten. This chain connects TRBV5-1 to TRBJ2-5; no reliable D call. Per the germline V gene, CDR1 is SGHRS and CDR2 is YFSETQ. Trimming cost V 5 bases and J 4 bases, with 9 bases left between them. CDR3 length: 12 residues. CDR3 DNA: TGCGCCAGCAGTAGGGCTGGAGAGACCCAGTACTTC. Translating it yields CASSRAGETQYF.

In its sample, this clone was seen once. The gene calls are TRBV4-1 and TRBJ1-4; no clear D. CDR1 and CDR2 from the germline V gene are MGHRA and YSYEKL. V lost 1 base and J lost 11, with 14 bases in between. This CDR3 comprises 14 residues. Written as DNA, the CDR3 is TGCGCCAGCAGCCAAGGAGGGTGGAGGGCTAAACTGTTTTTT. As protein: CASSQGGWRAKLFF.

This clone came up a few times. The chain is built from TRBV28 and TRBJ2-5; 8 nucleotides line up with TRBD1. Germline lookup yields CDR1 MDHEN and CDR2 SYDVKM. The ends lost 6 bases at V and 1 base at J; junction bases unmatched: 4. This CDR3 contains 14 residues. The CDR3 DNA sequence: TGTGCCAGCAGCGGGGACAGGCCCCAAGAGACCCAGTACTTC. Translated, it gives CASSGDRPQETQYF.

This clone appeared a few times. The V and J genes are TRBV6-6 and TRBJ1-3; weak D call: TRBD1 (6 bases). CDR3 length: 12 residues. V dropped 5 bases and J dropped 5 bases, with 7 bases sitting between them. The germline gives CDR1 MNHNY, CDR2 SVGAGI (reference sequence). In DNA, the CDR3 is TGTGCCAGCAGTCAGGGGAGAAACACCATATATTTT. This translates into CASSQGRNTIYF.

This sequence joins TRBV5-1 and TRBJ2-3, with 7 bases lining up with TRBD1. The CDR3 runs 14 residues. V shed 5 bases, J shed 1 base, and the junction held 4 bases outside the gene matches. In germline, CDR1 is SGHRS, CDR2 YFSETQ. Written as DNA, the CDR3 is TGCGCCAGCAGGACCGGGACAGGCACAGATACGCAGTATTTT. Protein product: CASRTGTGTDTQYF.

CDR3 sequence reads: CASSGKETQYF. The CDR3 DNA is TGTGCCAGCAGTGGAAAAGAGACCCAGTACTTC. V gene TRBV25-1 combines with J gene TRBJ2-5; D remains ambiguous. The germline CDR1 and CDR2 sequences are MGHDK and SYGVNS. The V end was cut by 4 bases, the J end by 3 bases, with 3 bases between. The CDR3 covers 11 residues. Full variable domain (outside the CDR3, taken from reference TRBV25-1 and TRBJ2-5): EADIYQTPRYLVIGTGKKITLECSQTMGHDKMYWYQQDPGMELHLIHYSYGVNSTEKGDLSSESTVSRIRTEHFPLTLESARPSHTSQYLCASSGKETQYFGPGTRLLVL.

V is TRBV29-1 and J is TRBJ2-1; either TRBD1 or TRBD2 may fit D (5 bases each). The CDR3 contains 14 residues. In germline, CDR1 is SQVTM, CDR2 ANQGSEA. V was pared by 4 bases and J by 6 bases, with 16 bases between. Written as DNA, the CDR3 is TGCAGCGTTGTTCGGGGTTGGGGGTTCAATGAGCAGTTCTTC. Translation gives CSVVRGWGFNEQFF.

This clone appeared a few times. The gene calls are TRBV29-1 and TRBJ1-1; a possible D gene is TRBD1 (5 bases). Germline CDR1 and CDR2: SQVTM and ANQGSEA. V was pared by 5 bases and J by 1 base, with 8 bases between. The CDR3 covers 12 residues. CDR3 DNA: TGCAGCGTTAGAGGGGCGAACACTGAAGCTTTCTTT. The encoded protein is CSVRGANTEAFF.

The chain recombines TRBV15 with TRBJ2-3, with D perhaps TRBD2 (5 bases). Trimming took 8 bases from V and 9 from J, leaving 18 bases between them. Per the germline V gene, CDR1 is LNHNV and CDR2 is YYDKDF (reference sequence). The CDR3 spans 13 residues. The CDR3 nucleotides are TGTGCCACCGCGGGTTCGGCTGGGGAAACGCAGTATTTT. Its translation is CATAGSAGETQYF.

This clone was counted only a few times. The chain is built from TRBV28 and TRBJ2-7; 7 bases are a match to TRBD2. The germline V gene encodes CDR1 MDHEN and CDR2 SYDVKM. The V and J ends lost 8 bases and 6 bases, in that order; junction bases with no gene match: 4. The CDR3 is 11 amino acids. Here the CDR3 reads CASGRGSEQYF. The CDR3 DNA sequence: TGTGCCAGCGGGAGGGGTTCCGAGCAGTACTTC.

This clone has only a few counts. Other nucleotide sequences from this sample produce the same CDR3. V and J are TRBV7-2 and TRBJ2-3; a weak D match, TRBD1 (5 bases). Trimming took off 1 base at V and 6 bases at J, with 14 bases between the two ends. The CDR3 is made up of 15 amino acids. Germline V lookup: CDR1 SGHTA, CDR2 FQGNSA. CDR3 region: CASSLVAGAGDTQYF. CDR3 DNA: TGTGCCAGCAGCTTAGTGGCAGGTGCAGGGGATACGCAGTATTTT.

V is TRBV4-3 and J is TRBJ1-1; no clear D. The CDR3 length is 13 residues. V lost 5 bases and J 1 base, leaving 8 bases between the germline ends. Germline V gives CDR1 LGHNA, CDR2 YSLEER. The CDR3 DNA sequence: TGCGCCAGCAGCTTGAACAGGAACACTGAAGCTTTCTTT. It yields the protein CASSLNRNTEAFF.

This sequence joins TRBV18 and TRBJ2-7; weak D call: TRBD1 (6 bases). Per germline, CDR1 KGHSH and CDR2 LQKENI. Trimming took off 3 bases at V and 0 bases at J, with 9 bases between the two ends. This CDR3 region has 14 residues. CDR3 bases: TGTGCCAGCTCACCGCAGGACAGCTCCTACGAGCAGTACTTC. Its protein product is CASSPQDSSYEQYF.

This chain joins TRBV5-1 and TRBJ2-6, with TRBD1 matching 12 bases. Germline-derived CDR1 and CDR2 are SGHRS and YFSETQ. This CDR3 region has 17 residues. Unmatched junction bases numbered 6, after V lost 8 bases and J lost 0 bases. Written as DNA, the CDR3 is TGCGCCAGTAGGGACAGGGGGCTCCTCTCTGGGGCCAACGTCCTGACTTTC. Amino acid sequence: CASRDRGLLSGANVLTF. The full variable domain, in which reference TRBV5-1 and TRBJ2-6 provide the parts outside the CDR3, is KAGVTQTPRYLIKTRGQQVTLSCSPISGHRSVSWYQQTPGQGLQFLFEYFSETQRNKGNFPGRFSGRQFSNSRSEMNVSTLELGDSALYLCASRDRGLLSGANVLTFGAGSRLTVL.

This chain links TRBV7-8 with TRBJ1-6, with D uncertain. CDR3 length: 15 amino acids. V was shortened by 5 bases and J by 8 bases, with 16 bases between the two germline ends. Germline CDR1 SGHVS, CDR2 FQNEAQ. The CDR3 loop reads CASSPWNSLDSPLHF. CDR3 sequence (DNA): TGTGCCAGCAGCCCCTGGAACAGTTTGGATTCACCCCTCCACTTT.

The rearrangement joins TRBV29-1 to TRBJ1-2, with D uncertain. The CDR3 runs to 13 residues. V was shortened by 0 bases and J by 8 bases, with 13 bases between the two germline ends. Germline V gene data show CDR1 as SQVTM and CDR2 as ANQGSEA. The CDR3 protein is CSVEEVRSSGYTF. In DNA, the CDR3 is TGCAGCGTTGAAGAGGTACGCTCCTCGGGCTACACCTTC.

This chain joins TRBV5-1 and TRBJ2-7; a weak D match, TRBD1 (5 bases). V lost 4 bases and J 2 bases, leaving 10 bases between the germline ends. CDR1 SGHRS and CDR2 YFSETQ come from the germline V gene. This CDR3 is built from 13 residues. CDR3 in DNA: TGCGCCAGCAGCCCCGACAGAGCCTACGAGCAGTACTTC. Translated, it gives CASSPDRAYEQYF.

This clone was recorded at least ten times. The J gene is TRBJ1-1, the V gene TRBV28; 9 bases map to TRBD1. Per the germline V gene, CDR1 is MDHEN and CDR2 is SYDVKM. With 5 bases clipped from V and 6 bases from J, the junction kept 10 bases outside the gene matches. The CDR3 length is 15 residues. The CDR3 loop is CASSPLPGQGSEAFF. DNA of the CDR3: TGTGCCAGCAGTCCCTTACCGGGACAGGGCTCTGAAGCTTTCTTT.

In its sample, this clone was seen a few times. The V gene is TRBV7-8, the J gene TRBJ2-2; D call uncertain. V lost 11 bases and J 4 bases, leaving 20 bases between the germline ends. Germline assignment: CDR1 SGHVS and CDR2 FQNEAQ. CDR3 length: 15 amino acids. CDR3 residues: CASAASPARTGELFF. CDR3 DNA: TGTGCCTCAGCAGCATCCCCGGCCCGCACCGGGGAGCTGTTTTTT.